This T cell receptor (beta chain) was profiled in a study of vaccination and CD4 T cells after COVID-19. Study in general: It was a median approximately 92 days after diagnosis, with a range of 35 to 161, that post-COVID samples were drawn. The study's findings and limits: Spike mono-reactivity was found in 304 of the 307 vaccine-specific clones identified in convalescent patients.

Sequencing of the DNA from cultured CD4+ T cells was carried out with the Oncomine TCR Beta short-read assay. TCRdb processed the PCR reads anew with MiXCR; each CDR3 protein has one entry. This repertoire shows approximately 16,000 distinct CDR3 sequences, 65% to 75% found once; its top ten account for around 16%. V gave up 6 bases and J gave up 1 base, with 12 bases separating them. The CDR3 is 14 amino acids. Germline V CDR1 and CDR2: MNHEY, SVGAGI. Noted treatment: roughly 10-day PBMC culture with coronavirus spike peptide pools or control peptides (ViraFEST assay). Regarding this clonotype: Antigen specificity is unknown.

The genes are TRBV6-5 and TRBJ1-2; D may be TRBD1 (5 bases). Specimen: CD4+ T cells from blood, cultured in vitro. The origin of this receptor is a human donor who had recovered from COVID-19. The CDR3 protein is CASRYRTLNYGYTF. CDR3 nucleotide sequence: TGTGCCAGCAGGTACCGGACACTTAACTATGGCTACACCTTC.